This entry describes one T cell receptor beta chain. The antigen is not known. The assay was immunoSEQ multiplex PCR, and TCRdb's table has in-frame clones only and misses some. The data hold some 70,000 clones, with 80% to 95% observed a single time. This sample stems from a study of Tregs in tolerant kidney transplant recipients. Overall study results and limits: Nucleotide sequences could not be compared across some patients' samples due to primer changes. Biological reproducibility was not directly addressed in this study.

Sequences were derived from CD8+ T cells from blood, sampled before the transplant. This TCR was recovered from a human donor who received a combined kidney and bone marrow transplant.

The DNA of the CDR3 is TGTGCCACCGGACTAGCAGAGACCCAGTACTTC. Translated, it gives CATGLAETQYF. The V call is TRBV27, the J call TRBJ2-5; TRBD2 matches 8 bases. After removal of 10 bases from V and 4 bases from J, the junction contained 2 bases not matched to a gene. Germline lookup yields CDR1 MNHEY and CDR2 SMNVEV (reference sequence). The CDR3 spans 11 residues.